This T cell receptor beta chain was sequenced during a study of T-cell memory formation after mild COVID-19. In its sample, this clonotype was seen a few times. Its antigen is still unknown. The study's findings and limits: Clones that contracted from day 15 to 85 were balanced CD4/CD8, while later expanders leaned CD4+.

TCRdb re-derived calls from the 5' RACE reads in MiXCR, one entry per CDR3 protein. The sample records around 440,000 distinct CDR3 sequences, around a sixth being singletons. Germline V CDR1 and CDR2: SNHLY, FYNNEI. This CDR3 region has 15 residues. V lost 3 bases and J lost 3, with 14 bases in between. The chain joins TRBV2 to TRBJ1-1, with D tentatively TRBD1 (5 bases). This clonotype originated in an adult woman who had mild COVID-19 (a few samples of this study predate the infection). Cell type and time point are not known. Material: PBMCs or a T cell subset sorted from them (not recorded which). CDR3 in amino acids: CASSDGTLSHTEAFF. The CDR3, as DNA: TGTGCCAGCAGTGACGGGACCCTTTCCCACACTGAAGCTTTCTTT.